The 6 T cell receptor beta chains below come from one sample, sequenced in a study of blood T cells in healthy people across ages (dated by TCRdb to the mid-2010s). The library relied on 5' RACE. Sequenced using an Illumina HiSeq 2500. The second PCR ran for roughly 7 to 12 cycles and used a J-beta primer mix along with a sample-barcoded 5' primer. The public reads were quality trimmed at Q25 with fastp and then assembled into clones with MiXCR by TCRdb, keeping productive beta chains. Each CDR3 protein gets just one entry, which takes the most common genes and DNA from the rows behind it. The sample contains 650,000 to 800,000 distinct CDR3 sequences, roughly 44% of them found a single time. Clones ranked in the top ten supply nearly 20% of the sample. The sample consisted of blood. Every receptor here comes from a man aged 60 to 69 in good health.

This clonotype has only a few counts. For the CDR3, the DNA is TGTGCCAGCAGCGCTAGCAATCAGCCCCAGCATTTT. As protein: CASSASNQPQHF. The rearrangement uses TRBV7-9 and TRBJ1-5; no definite D call. Trimming took 5 bases from V and 0 from J, leaving 2 bases between them. CDR1 and CDR2 from the germline V gene are SEHNR and FQNEAQ (reference sequence). This CDR3 spans 12 amino acids.

The chain joins TRBV10-3 to TRBJ2-3, with TRBD2 identical over 14 bases. The CDR3 covers 16 residues. Unmatched junction bases numbered 4, after V lost 4 bases and J lost 4 bases. From germline, CDR1 is ENHRY and CDR2 SYGVKD. This CDR3 is CAISGTSGGFADTQYF. CDR3 nucleotide sequence: TGTGCCATCAGTGGGACTAGCGGGGGGTTCGCAGATACGCAGTATTTT.

This sequence joins TRBV29-1 and TRBJ2-7; no clear D. Per germline, CDR1 SQVTM and CDR2 ANQGSEA. The length of the CDR3 is 13 residues. V was clipped by 7 bases and J by 7 bases, with 20 bases between them. The CDR3 DNA sequence: TGCAGCGCTCTTAAGGCAGAAGGCAATGAGCAGTACTTC. Its translation is CSALKAEGNEQYF.

This clonotype was detected a few times. V gene TRBV7-2 combines with J gene TRBJ2-3, with D unresolved. Trimming stripped 6 bases from V and 2 bases from J, with 6 bases between. Germline V gives CDR1 SGHTA, CDR2 FQGNSA. The CDR3 covers 12 residues. CDR3 nucleotide sequence: TGTGCCAGCAGAATGATCACAGATACGCAGTATTTT. Translation: CASRMITDTQYF.

CDR3 in amino acids: CASSQESYRGRTTEAFF. CDR3 bases: TGCGCCAGCAGCCAAGAATCTTACAGGGGGCGGACCACTGAAGCTTTCTTT. The chain couples TRBV4-3 to TRBJ1-1, with 9 positions matching TRBD1. Germline CDR1 LGHNA, CDR2 YSLEER. J was trimmed by 4 bases and V by 0 bases; bases with no gene match: 9. This CDR3 has 17 amino acids.

This clonotype has only a few counts. The chain employs TRBV7-9 and TRBJ1-5; D is unresolved. The V end lost 5 bases, the J end lost 6 bases, and 26 bases lay between the germline ends. This CDR3 is built from 18 residues. Germline V gene lookup returns CDR1 SEHNR and CDR2 FQNEAQ (reference sequence). The CDR3, as DNA: TGTGCCAGCAGCCGTAGCCCCTCGACGACCCGAGGGAGTCAGCCCCAGCATTTT. Protein: CASSRSPSTTRGSQPQHF. Using reference TRBV7-9 and TRBJ1-5 for the parts outside the CDR3, the full variable domain is DTGVSQNPRHKITKRGQNVTFRCDPISEHNRLYWYRQTLGQGPEFLTYFQNEAQLEKSRLLSDRFSAERPKGSFSTLEIQRTEQGDSAMYLCASSRSPSTTRGSQPQHFGDGTRLSIL.